A single TCR beta chain is shown here with its context. A read error is possible here, since a much larger clone lies one base away. The ends were cut back, 5 bases at V and 6 bases at J, with 13 bases in the middle. The germline CDR1 and CDR2 sequences are DFQATT and SNEGSKA (reference sequence). This CDR3 region has 12 residues. The second PCR ran about 6 to 12 cycles with a sample-barcoded 5' primer and J-beta primers. Through a template-switch adaptor with 12 random nucleotides, each cDNA molecule received a tag. In TCRdb, the 5' RACE reads were re-called with MiXCR into one record per CDR3 protein. The table lists around 670,000 distinct CDR3 sequences, about 30% of them singletons, with more than 15% in the top ten. This entry is derived from a study of blood T cells in healthy people across ages.

The V and J genes are TRBV20-1 and TRBJ1-1, with unresolved D. The specimen was blood. This sequence originates from a woman over 75 in good health. DNA for the CDR3: TGCAGTGCTGTCGCGGGGAGTCCTGAAGCTTTCTTT. Encoded protein: CSAVAGSPEAFF.